These 30 T cell receptor beta chains came from one sample sequenced in a study of T-cell reconstitution after alpha-beta-depleted transplantation in children. It was with unique molecular identifiers that the TCRbeta library was prepared. TCRdb passed the PCR reads through MiXCR, listing each CDR3 protein once. The data hold approximately 350,000 distinct CDR3 sequences, with around a tenth observed a single time. The sequences come from PBMCs from the stem cell graft donor, collected from the stem cell graft. Source of these receptors: a human donor who donated a stem cell graft to a child with acute lymphoblastic leukemia.

The chain uses TRBV12-3 or TRBV12-4 and TRBJ2-2; D is possibly TRBD1 or TRBD2 (5 bases each). Trimming took off 3 bases at V and 4 bases at J, with 12 bases between the two ends. The CDR3 totals 15 residues. CDR3 residues: CASSLGPVSTGELFF. The DNA of the CDR3 is TGTGCCAGCAGTTTGGGACCAGTGAGCACCGGGGAGCTGTTTTTT.

The chain uses TRBV5-4 and TRBJ2-2; weak D call: TRBD2 (6 bases). V was pared by 4 bases and J by 5 bases, with 21 bases between. Germline V gene sequence: CDR1 SGHNT, CDR2 YYREEE (reference sequence). The CDR3 sequence is 17 residues long. The CDR3 spells CASSTYSGVPMTGELFF. CDR3 nucleotides: TGTGCCAGCAGCACATATTCGGGGGTTCCGATGACCGGGGAGCTGTTTTTT.

This clonotype was picked up a small number of times. This chain connects TRBV28 to TRBJ1-2, with D possibly matching TRBD1 (5 bases). The ends were cut back, 6 bases at V and 4 bases at J, with 15 bases in the middle. This CDR3 has 14 amino acids. The germline V gene has CDR1 MDHEN and CDR2 SYDVKM. The CDR3 sequence is CASRPGTQAYGYTF. The CDR3 coding sequence is TGTGCCAGCAGACCCGGGACGCAGGCCTATGGCTACACCTTC.

This chain uses TRBV7-3 with TRBJ2-5, with TRBD2 identical over 9 bases. The CDR3 is 18 residues long. The V and J ends lost 3 bases and 4 bases, in that order; junction bases with no gene match: 15. Per germline, CDR1 SGHTA and CDR2 FQGTGA. The CDR3 here is CASSLEIGGTSLRETQYF. CDR3 in DNA: TGTGCCAGCAGCTTGGAGATCGGGGGGACTAGCTTGCGAGAGACCCAGTACTTC.

The J gene is TRBJ2-5, the V gene TRBV7-2, with D uncertain. The V gene lost 1 base and the J gene lost 8 bases, with 8 bases spanning the gap. Germline CDR1 and CDR2: SGHTA and FQGNSA. The CDR3 spans 12 residues. DNA for the CDR3: TGTGCCAGCAGCTTAGGGGCTACAACCCAGTACTTC. It encodes CASSLGATTQYF.

V is TRBV6-1 and J is TRBJ2-2; D ambiguous. Per germline, CDR1 MNHNS and CDR2 SASEGT. Trimming took 6 bases from V and 5 from J, leaving 10 bases between them. The CDR3 has 13 amino acids. This CDR3 reads CASSRSLTGELFF. CDR3 sequence (DNA): TGTGCCAGCAGCCGAAGTCTGACCGGGGAGCTGTTTTTT.

This sequence joins TRBV12-3 or TRBV12-4 and TRBJ2-5; TRBD1 matches at 10 bases. The CDR3 consists of 14 residues. J was trimmed by 6 bases and V by 5 bases; bases with no gene match: 6. The CDR3 region has the DNA TGTGCCAGCAGTATGGGGACAGGGGTAAAGACCCAGTACTTC. Translated, it gives CASSMGTGVKTQYF.

The chain carries TRBV9 and TRBJ2-1, with a tentative D call TRBD1 (5 bases). The V and J ends lost 4 bases and 0 bases respectively, with 17 bases between them. This CDR3 is built from 17 residues. Germline CDR1 and CDR2: SGDLS and YYNGEE. CDR3 DNA: TGTGCCAGCAGCACTCGACAGAACCCGAGCTCCTACAATGAGCAGTTCTTC. Protein: CASSTRQNPSSYNEQFF.

This clonotype showed up many times. The V and J genes are TRBV5-1 and TRBJ1-1, with TRBD1 as a possible D gene (6 bases). V was pared by 4 bases and J by 0 bases, with 16 bases between. CDR1 is SGHRS, CDR2 YFSETQ, per germline. CDR3 length equals 16 residues. CDR3 sequence (DNA): TGCGCCAGCAGCCCGGGGACATTCGCAATGAACACTGAAGCTTTCTTT. Translating gives CASSPGTFAMNTEAFF.

This clonotype was found many times. V gene TRBV20-1 combines with J gene TRBJ2-5; D not resolved. Germline CDR1 DFQATT, CDR2 SNEGSKA (reference sequence). Trimming removed 6 bases at V and 2 bases at J, with 4 bases between. This CDR3 has 10 residues. This CDR3 reads CSALQETQYF. The CDR3, as DNA: TGCAGTGCCTTACAAGAGACCCAGTACTTC.

This clonotype showed up just a few times. The chain combines TRBV4-3 with TRBJ1-2; 10 positions match TRBD1. CDR1 is LGHNA and CDR2 is YSLEER in the germline V gene. The CDR3 length is 17 residues. V gave up 0 bases and J gave up 4 bases; unmatched junction bases: 8. The CDR3 reads CASSQDLPTGGLYGYTF. The CDR3, as DNA: TGCGCCAGCAGCCAAGATCTCCCGACAGGGGGCCTCTATGGCTACACCTTC.

This clonotype has only a few counts. The chain recombines TRBV29-1 with TRBJ2-4; 11 bases map to TRBD1. This CDR3 spans 15 amino acids. CDR1 SQVTM and CDR2 ANQGSEA come from the germline V gene. V lost 4 bases, J lost 3 bases, and 5 bases stayed unmatched. This CDR3 is CSVGGTGGVKNIQYF. CDR3 nucleotide sequence: TGCAGCGTTGGAGGGACAGGGGGAGTCAAAAACATTCAGTACTTC.

This clonotype was counted only a few times. The CDR3 is CASSGYRDLAKNIQYF. DNA of the CDR3: TGTGCCAGCAGCGGATACAGGGATCTAGCCAAAAACATTCAGTACTTC. The chain couples TRBV7-2 to TRBJ2-4, with a possible D match to TRBD1 (6 bases). Trimming shortened V by 5 bases and J by 0 bases, and 14 bases separated the two germline ends. The germline V gene encodes CDR1 SGHTA and CDR2 FQGNSA. This CDR3 is 16 amino acids long.

This clonotype was observed a few times. This sequence joins TRBV20-1 and TRBJ2-1, with 11 bases aligning to TRBD2. Germline trimming cut 6 bases from V and 8 bases from J; bases unmatched to any gene: 12. Germline values: CDR1 DFQATT, CDR2 SNEGSKA (reference sequence). This CDR3 is 15 amino acids long. The CDR3 is CSAVPTSGRIYEQFF. For the CDR3, the DNA is TGCAGTGCCGTTCCAACTAGCGGGAGAATCTATGAGCAGTTCTTC.

This clonotype has a handful of counts. V is TRBV3-1 and J is TRBJ1-2; D ambiguous. The CDR3 totals 15 residues. With 0 bases removed from V and 4 bases from J, the gap between germline ends came to 12 bases. CDR1 is LGHDT, CDR2 YNNKEL, per germline (reference sequence). CDR3 protein: CASSQDLGLVYGYTF. CDR3 DNA sequence: TGTGCCAGCAGCCAAGATCTGGGGTTGGTCTATGGCTACACCTTC.

This CDR3 reads CASSLDGLAGLSVGELFF. The DNA of the CDR3 is TGTGCCAGCAGCTTGGACGGACTAGCGGGACTGTCTGTCGGGGAGCTGTTTTTT. The V and J genes are TRBV11-2 and TRBJ2-2; TRBD2 agrees at 12 bases. Germline V gene sequence: CDR1 SGHAT, CDR2 FQNNGV. This CDR3 comprises 18 residues. Unmatched junction bases numbered 12, after V lost 3 bases and J lost 7 bases.

The chain links TRBV12-3 or TRBV12-4 to TRBJ2-3; 14 bases align to TRBD2. J gave up 2 bases and V 6 bases, and 10 bases lay outside the gene matches. The CDR3 length is 18 residues. Here the CDR3 reads CASSGLAGGPYHTDTQYF. DNA for the CDR3: TGTGCCAGCAGCGGACTAGCGGGAGGACCTTATCACACAGATACGCAGTATTTT.

This clonotype has at least ten counts. The chain joins TRBV29-1 to TRBJ1-5; D remains unclear. Germline values: CDR1 SQVTM, CDR2 ANQGSEA. V was cut by 6 bases and J by 0 bases, with 9 bases left in between. The CDR3 totals 13 residues. CDR3 coding DNA: TGCAGCGTAAGAGGAACTAGCAATCAGCCCCAGCATTTT. Its protein product is CSVRGTSNQPQHF.

This chain joins TRBV12-3 or TRBV12-4 and TRBJ2-5; either TRBD1 or TRBD2 may fit D (6 bases each). The length of the CDR3 is 15 residues. Trimming cost V 7 bases and J 4 bases, with 19 bases left between them. The CDR3 DNA sequence: TGTGCCAGCACCTCGGGAGCGGTAGGGGGAGAGACCCAGTACTTC. Amino acids: CASTSGAVGGETQYF.

There are many counts of this clonotype. The chain has TRBV12-3 or TRBV12-4 and TRBJ2-7; D gene ambiguous. The ends were cut back, 7 bases at V and 3 bases at J, with 16 bases in the middle. This CDR3 spans 14 amino acids. CDR3 loop: CASTPNSHLYEQYF. In DNA, the CDR3 is TGTGCCAGCACCCCAAACAGCCACCTCTACGAGCAGTACTTC.

This clonotype was detected a few times. This sequence joins TRBV20-1 and TRBJ2-1; 9 bases fit TRBD2. V shed 5 bases, J shed 1 base, and the junction held 9 bases outside the gene matches. The V gene's germline CDR1 is DFQATT and CDR2 SNEGSKA (reference sequence). This CDR3 region has 16 residues. In DNA form, the CDR3 reads TGCAGTGCTTGCACCAGCGGGAGGATTTCCTACAATGAGCAGTTCTTC. This sequence encodes CSACTSGRISYNEQFF.

This clonotype was counted many times. The chain uses TRBV5-1 and TRBJ1-5, with D uncertain. The V gene lost 0 bases and the J gene lost 3 bases, with 7 bases spanning the gap. The CDR3 is 14 residues long. Germline CDR1 is SGHRS and CDR2 is YFSETQ. For the CDR3, the DNA is TGCGCCAGCAGCTTGGCGGGGAACAATCAGCCCCAGCATTTT. Translating gives CASSLAGNNQPQHF.

The sample holds many counts of this clonotype. An end of the junction does not agree with germline; a read error may underlie this. The V call is TRBV5-1, the J call TRBJ2-3; 12 bases match TRBD2. There are 16 residues in the CDR3. In germline, CDR1 is SGHRS, CDR2 YFSETQ. CDR3 in DNA: TGTGCCAGCAGCTTAGGACTAGCGGGATTCACAGATACGCAGTATTTT. Protein: CASSLGLAGFTDTQYF.

This clonotype was seen more than once but under ten times. The chain employs TRBV27 and TRBJ1-1, with TRBD1 identical over 7 bases. This CDR3 spans 13 amino acids. J gave up 7 bases and V 1 base, and 3 bases lay outside the gene matches. Per the germline V gene, CDR1 is MNHEY and CDR2 is SMNVEV (reference sequence). This CDR3 is CASSLWDSGEAFF. Here the CDR3 DNA reads TGTGCCAGCAGTTTATGGGACAGCGGTGAAGCTTTCTTT.

This clonotype was observed at least ten times. V and J are TRBV12-3 or TRBV12-4 and TRBJ2-2; possible D gene TRBD2, 5 bases. This CDR3 region has 12 residues. The V and J ends lost 6 bases and 7 bases respectively, with 9 bases between them. The CDR3 nucleotides read TGTGCCAGCAGCTGGACTGGCGGGGAGCTGTTTTTT. This codes for CASSWTGGELFF.

The sample holds a few counts of this clonotype. The rearrangement uses TRBV7-2 and TRBJ2-3; 7 nucleotides line up with TRBD2. The J segment lost 0 bases and the V segment lost 7 bases, leaving 10 bases of the junction unmatched. CDR1 and CDR2 from the germline V gene are SGHTA and FQGNSA. This CDR3 comprises 16 residues. The CDR3 sequence is CASTPLLAVSTDTQYF. CDR3 bases: TGTGCCAGCACCCCCCTGCTAGCGGTTAGCACAGATACGCAGTATTTT.

The chain links TRBV5-1 to TRBJ2-7, with 10 bases matching TRBD1. Germline-derived CDR1 and CDR2 are SGHRS and YFSETQ. The trim removed 0 bases at V and 5 bases at J, leaving 5 bases unmatched. The CDR3 has 15 residues. CDR3 protein: CASSLGQGAVDEQYF. CDR3 nucleotide sequence: TGCGCCAGCAGCTTGGGACAGGGGGCTGTGGACGAGCAGTACTTC.

The chain uses TRBV19 and TRBJ2-7; tentative D call: TRBD2 (5 bases). This CDR3 region has 16 residues. CDR1 LNHDA and CDR2 SQIVND come from the germline V gene (reference sequence). Trimming took 5 bases from V and 0 from J, leaving 17 bases between them. The CDR3 sequence is CASSPRRGERSYEQYF. CDR3 nucleotides: TGTGCCAGTAGTCCGAGACGGGGAGAGCGCTCCTACGAGCAGTACTTC.

This clonotype was counted a few times. V and J are TRBV9 and TRBJ1-4, with 11 bases fitting TRBD1. J was trimmed by 8 bases and V by 3 bases; bases with no gene match: 3. This CDR3 has 14 amino acids. CDR1 and CDR2 (germline): SGDLS, YYNGEE. The CDR3 region is CASSAGTGGEKLFF. The CDR3 coding sequence is TGTGCCAGCAGCGCAGGGACAGGGGGGGAAAAACTGTTTTTT.

In its sample, this clonotype was seen a few times. The rearrangement links TRBV6-2 or TRBV6-3 to TRBJ2-5; no clear D gene. Trimming took off 4 bases at V and 0 bases at J, with 15 bases between the two ends. Germline assignment: CDR1 MNHEY and CDR2 SVGEGT. The CDR3 is 16 amino acids. The CDR3 loop reads CASSSMPFWYQETQYF. DNA for the CDR3: TGTGCCAGCAGTTCGATGCCGTTCTGGTACCAAGAGACCCAGTACTTC.